Each of the 7 T cell receptor beta chains below was sequenced from the same sample in a study of blood T cell repertoires in COVID-19. The assay was immunoSEQ multiplex PCR, and TCRdb's table has in-frame clones only and misses some. The sample carries 120,000 to 150,000 clones, 65% to 85% recorded once. Sequenced material: peripheral blood. The source of these receptors is a man in his 60s with active or convalescent COVID-19.

This clone was picked up a small number of times. The V gene is TRBV29-1, the J gene TRBJ2-2; D uncertain. The V gene lost 1 base and the J gene lost 4 bases, with 7 bases spanning the gap. The CDR3 covers 13 residues. Germline V CDR1 and CDR2: SQVTM, ANQGSEA. The CDR3 bases are TGCAGCGTTGAAGTGCCGGTCACCGGGGAGCTGTTTTTT. Translating it yields CSVEVPVTGELFF.

In its sample, this clone was seen a few times. This chain connects TRBV2 to TRBJ2-2; 10 bases map to TRBD1. The V gene end was trimmed by 5 bases and the J gene end by 4 bases; junction bases not matched to a gene: 4. The CDR3 extends over 15 amino acids. The germline gives CDR1 SNHLY, CDR2 FYNNEI. CDR3 bases: TGTGCCAGCAGTAGGGACAGGGGCGGCACCGGGGAGCTGTTTTTT. It translates to CASSRDRGGTGELFF.

The chain has TRBV7-2 and TRBJ2-1, with D unresolved. Germline V lookup: CDR1 SGHTA, CDR2 FQGNSA. CDR3 length equals 13 residues. V gave up 3 bases and J gave up 8 bases, with 11 bases separating them. The CDR3 reads CASSFLPADEQFF. In nucleotides, the CDR3 is TGTGCCAGCAGCTTTCTTCCGGCGGATGAGCAGTTCTTC.

The V gene is TRBV5-1, the J gene TRBJ2-3; TRBD1 might be the D (6 bases). V was trimmed by 4 bases and J by 0 bases, leaving 9 bases between them. This CDR3 contains 14 residues. The V gene's germline CDR1 is SGHRS and CDR2 YFSETQ. In DNA, the CDR3 is TGCGCCAGCAGCGCAGGGGTTAGCACAGATACGCAGTATTTT. Encoded protein: CASSAGVSTDTQYF.

There are a few counts of this clone. This chain connects TRBV18 to TRBJ2-3; D is unclear. This CDR3 spans 15 amino acids. Trimming removed 2 bases from V and 3 bases from J, with 12 bases in between. Germline V gene data show CDR1 as KGHSH and CDR2 as LQKENI. Here the CDR3 reads CASSPEDSPTDTQYF. The CDR3 DNA follows: TGTGCCAGCTCACCAGAGGATTCGCCGACAGATACGCAGTATTTT.

This clone showed up just a few times. This rearrangement joins TRBV30 to TRBJ1-1, with 7 bases that match TRBD1. With V trimmed by 4 bases and J by 1 base, 0 bases remained unmatched. Germline CDR1 is GTSNPN and CDR2 is SVGIG (reference sequence). This CDR3 is built from 12 residues. The CDR3 region has the DNA TGTGCCTGGAACAGGGGGAACACTGAAGCTTTCTTT. It is translated as CAWNRGNTEAFF.

The rearrangement links TRBV7-9 to TRBJ1-2; tentatively, D is TRBD1 (6 bases). The CDR3 spans 15 residues. Trimming removed 4 bases at V and 4 bases at J, with 16 bases between. CDR1 is SEHNR, CDR2 FQNEAQ, per germline (reference sequence). This CDR3 is CASSSVQGKFYGYTF. CDR3 DNA: TGTGCCAGCAGCTCAGTCCAGGGGAAGTTCTATGGCTACACCTTC.